This entry lists 17 T cell receptor beta chains sequenced from one sample in a study of beta chain features in type 1 diabetes. As every portion of the isolated RNA was reverse transcribed, the sequencing read expressed TCRB transcripts. Using immunoSEQ multiplex PCR, the repertoire was profiled, and TCRdb retains in-frame clones only, with some absent. This table holds about 930,000 clones, 17% found once. Sample: naive CD4+ T cells from blood. Receptors originate from a woman younger than 35 in good health.

V usage is TRBV2 and J usage is TRBJ1-2; no clear D. Between the trimmed V and J ends, which lost 1 base and 9 bases, there was a span of 12 bases. The CDR3 is 13 amino acids. CDR1 is SNHLY, CDR2 FYNNEI, per germline. CDR3: CASSEDGRSSYTF. Here the CDR3 DNA reads TGTGCCAGCAGTGAAGACGGCCGTTCTAGCTACACCTTC.

This chain uses TRBV15 with TRBJ2-5, with no clear D. Judging by the DNA end, TRBJ2-7 fits better; the J call may be wrong. This CDR3 contains 15 residues. CDR1 LNHNV and CDR2 YYDKDF come from the germline V gene (reference sequence). CDR3 region: CATSRDYLVGYEQYF. Written as DNA, the CDR3 is TGTGCCACCAGCAGAGATTATCTCGTCGGCTACGAGCAGTACTTC.

The CDR3 loop reads CATYRGGGRTDTEAFF. CDR3 sequence (DNA): TGTGCCACCTACCGCGGAGGGGGGAGGACCGACACTGAAGCTTTCTTT. The gene calls are TRBV5-4 and TRBJ1-1; maybe TRBD1 (6 bases). There are 16 residues in the CDR3. Germline CDR1 is SGHNT and CDR2 is YYREEE (reference sequence). V lost 9 bases and J lost 3, with 24 bases in between.

The chain employs TRBV5-1 and TRBJ1-4; the D gene is possibly TRBD1 (5 bases). The CDR3 covers 13 residues. Trimming left V 0 bases short and J 7 bases short, with 7 bases between. CDR1 is SGHRS and CDR2 is YFSETQ in the germline V gene. CDR3 residues: CASSLDRSEKLFF. CDR3 bases: TGCGCCAGCAGCTTGGACAGGTCTGAAAAACTGTTTTTT.

The chain is built from TRBV7-3 and TRBJ2-3; tentative D call: TRBD2 (6 bases). Germline CDR1 SGHTA, CDR2 FQGTGA. The CDR3 loop spans 16 amino acids. V lost 1 base and J 2 bases, leaving 13 bases between the germline ends. The chain's CDR3 is CASSLNARGNTDTQYF. The CDR3, as DNA: TGTGCCAGCAGCTTAAACGCTCGCGGGAACACAGATACGCAGTATTTT.

J is TRBJ2-7 and V is TRBV29-1; 12 bases map to TRBD2. Looked up from germline, CDR1 is SQVTM and CDR2 is ANQGSEA. The length of the CDR3 is 14 residues. V trimming: 4 bases; J trimming: 4 bases; junction bases outside the gene matches: 5. CDR3 bases: TGCAGCGTTGCGCGACTAGCGGGAGTTTACGAGCAGTACTTC. Its protein is CSVARLAGVYEQYF.

The V and J genes are TRBV7-9 and TRBJ1-4; no definite D call. Trimming took off 2 bases at V and 0 bases at J, with 7 bases between the two ends. Germline CDR1 SEHNR, CDR2 FQNEAQ (reference sequence). This CDR3 is built from 15 residues. The CDR3 bases are TGTGCCAGCAGCTTACACGGTTCAACTAATGAAAAACTGTTTTTT. Translated, it gives CASSLHGSTNEKLFF.

The chain recombines TRBV4-3 with TRBJ2-7, with TRBD2 matching 10 bases. There are 15 residues in the CDR3. Losses at the gene ends were 3 bases for V and 0 bases for J; bases not matched to a gene: 2. CDR1 and CDR2 (germline): LGHNA, YSLEER. The DNA of the CDR3 is TGCGCCAGCAGCCAGCTAGCGGGGGCCTCCTACGAGCAGTACTTC. As protein: CASSQLAGASYEQYF.

V gene TRBV19 combines with J gene TRBJ1-5; D remains unclear. CDR1 and CDR2 (germline): LNHDA, SQIVND (reference sequence). The CDR3 has 13 residues. Between the trimmed V and J ends, which lost 5 bases and 0 bases, there was a span of 5 bases. The CDR3 loop reads CASSVSSNQPQHF. The CDR3 nucleotides are TGTGCCAGTAGTGTCAGTAGCAATCAGCCCCAGCATTTT.

This clone was counted a few times. In nucleotides, the CDR3 is TGTGCCAGCAGCTTAGCGATCCGGGACTATGGCTACACCTTC. Its translation is CASSLAIRDYGYTF. This chain joins TRBV7-8 and TRBJ1-2; no clear D gene. CDR3 length: 14 amino acids. The germline V gene has CDR1 SGHVS and CDR2 FQNEAQ. V lost 0 bases to trimming and J lost 3 bases, with 8 bases between them.

V gene TRBV28 combines with J gene TRBJ2-7; maybe TRBD2 (5 bases). The germline V gene has CDR1 MDHEN and CDR2 SYDVKM. Deletions cut 6 bases from V and 0 bases from J, with 6 bases between. The CDR3 totals 12 residues. This CDR3 is CASRGSSYEQYF. Written as DNA, the CDR3 is TGTGCCAGCAGGGGGAGCTCCTACGAGCAGTACTTC.

This chain uses TRBV10-3 with TRBJ2-3; D is uncertain. CDR3 size: 15 residues. V lost 6 bases, J lost 0 bases, and 13 bases lay in between. In germline, CDR1 is ENHRY, CDR2 SYGVKD. CDR3: CAIRGSTESTDTQYF. CDR3 in DNA: TGTGCCATCAGAGGGTCGACGGAGAGCACAGATACGCAGTATTTT.

V gene TRBV2 combines with J gene TRBJ2-2, with 9 positions matching TRBD1. Trimming removed 8 bases from V and 0 bases from J; junction bases left unmatched: 4. The CDR3 totals 15 residues. From germline, CDR1 is SNHLY and CDR2 FYNNEI. In nucleotides, the CDR3 is TGTGCCAGCGAGGGGGACAGGGCGAACACCGGGGAGCTGTTTTTT. The encoded protein is CASEGDRANTGELFF.

This chain connects TRBV27 to TRBJ2-2; D unresolved. V gave up 3 bases and J gave up 0 bases, with 8 bases separating them. CDR1 and CDR2 (germline): MNHEY, SMNVEV (reference sequence). This CDR3 region has 15 residues. This chain's CDR3 is CASSFWGSNTGELFF. The CDR3 DNA is TGTGCCAGCAGTTTCTGGGGATCGAACACCGGGGAGCTGTTTTTT.

This clone has only one observation. This chain joins TRBV13 and TRBJ1-2, with 7 bases fitting TRBD1. V lost 1 base to trimming and J lost 2 bases; unmatched junction nucleotides: 1. Germline lookup yields CDR1 PRHDT and CDR2 FYEKMQ (reference sequence). The CDR3 spans 14 residues. CDR3 sequence (DNA): TGTGCCAGCAGCTTAGTAGGGGGCAACTATGGCTACACCTTC. Translating gives CASSLVGGNYGYTF.

The chain carries TRBV28 and TRBJ2-3; D could derive from TRBD1 or TRBD2 (6 bases each). The germline CDR1 and CDR2 sequences are MDHEN and SYDVKM. The CDR3 length is 14 residues. The V end lost 6 bases, the J end lost 0 bases, and 10 bases lay between the germline ends. Written as DNA, the CDR3 is TGTGCCAGCAGAGGGGGGCCTAGCACAGATACGCAGTATTTT. This translates into CASRGGPSTDTQYF.

This clone was detected a few times. The chain uses TRBV7-2 and TRBJ2-7, with TRBD1 as a possible D gene (5 bases). Germline assignment: CDR1 SGHTA and CDR2 FQGNSA. The V and J ends lost 4 bases and 6 bases respectively, with 10 bases between them. The CDR3 has 12 residues. The CDR3 DNA follows: TGTGCCAGCAGCTCACAAAGGGGCGAGCAGTACTTC. Translating gives CASSSQRGEQYF.